This T cell receptor beta chain came from a study of monozygotic twins with cystic fibrosis. TCRdb's copy holds only in-frame clones and misses some; the assay was immunoSEQ multiplex PCR. The profile shows roughly 19,000 clones, 95% to 98% of them singletons. Sequencing was performed on blood. The TCR sequence derives from a woman aged 25 to 45 with cystic fibrosis.

As DNA, the CDR3 is TGTGCCAGCAGCTTAGAAAGGGATCAGCCCCAGCATTTT. The encoded protein is CASSLERDQPQHF. The chain combines TRBV7-9 with TRBJ1-5; the D is unclear. CDR1 is SEHNR, CDR2 FQNEAQ, per germline (reference sequence). V was cut by 1 base and J by 5 bases, with 6 bases left in between. This CDR3 contains 13 residues.